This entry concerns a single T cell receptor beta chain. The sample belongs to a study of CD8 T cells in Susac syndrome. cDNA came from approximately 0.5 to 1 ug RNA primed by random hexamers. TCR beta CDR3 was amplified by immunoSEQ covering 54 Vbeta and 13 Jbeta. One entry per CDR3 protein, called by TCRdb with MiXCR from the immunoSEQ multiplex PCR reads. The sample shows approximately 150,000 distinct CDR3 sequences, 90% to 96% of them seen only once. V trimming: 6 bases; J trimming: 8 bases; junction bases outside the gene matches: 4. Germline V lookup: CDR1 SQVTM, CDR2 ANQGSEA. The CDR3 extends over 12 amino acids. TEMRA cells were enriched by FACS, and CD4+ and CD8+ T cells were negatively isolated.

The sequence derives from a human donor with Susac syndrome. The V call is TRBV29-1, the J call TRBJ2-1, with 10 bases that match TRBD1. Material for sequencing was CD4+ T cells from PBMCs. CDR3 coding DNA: TGCAGCGTCCGCGACAGGGGGCATGAGCAGTTCTTC. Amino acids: CSVRDRGHEQFF.